The 28 T cell receptor beta chains reported below all come from one sample, sequenced in a study of T cells after yellow fever vaccination. From the 5' RACE reads, TCRdb called clonotypes with MiXCR, one entry per CDR3 protein. This sample has roughly 340,000 distinct CDR3 sequences; about 4% occur once, and the top ten carry around 24%. This specimen was PBMCs, taken 5 days after the yellow fever booster vaccination. These receptors originate from a man younger than 30 who received the YFV17D yellow fever vaccine.

This clonotype was counted a few times. V gene TRBV12-3 or TRBV12-4 combines with J gene TRBJ1-2; no firm D call. Between the trimmed V and J ends, which lost 4 bases and 2 bases, there was a span of 8 bases. The CDR3 length is 13 residues. DNA of the CDR3: TGTGCCAGCAGTTCCCAGATAAACTATGGCTACACCTTC. Protein: CASSSQINYGYTF.

This clonotype was seen at least ten times. The chain carries TRBV6-2 or TRBV6-3 and TRBJ1-5; D is perhaps TRBD1 (5 bases). The germline V gene has CDR1 MNHEY and CDR2 SVGEGT. The V and J ends lost 7 bases and 0 bases respectively, with 13 bases between them. The CDR3 has 15 residues. DNA for the CDR3: TGTGCCAGCATCCCGGGACGGTATAGCAATCAGCCCCAGCATTTT. This codes for CASIPGRYSNQPQHF.

The chain recombines TRBV7-2 with TRBJ1-1; no firm D call. The V gene's germline CDR1 is SGHTA and CDR2 FQGNSA. Trimming removed 5 bases from V and 6 bases from J, with 10 bases in between. The CDR3 sequence is 12 residues long. As DNA, the CDR3 is TGTGCCAGCAGCATACAGATTTCTGAAGCTTTCTTT. Its protein is CASSIQISEAFF.

In this sample, this clonotype turned up a few times. CDR3 nucleotide sequence: TGTGCCAGCAGCGTAGGAGCTAACTATGGCTACACCTTC. Translation gives CASSVGANYGYTF. The genes are TRBV9 and TRBJ1-2; D uncertain. The CDR3 runs 13 residues. Per the germline V gene, CDR1 is SGDLS and CDR2 is YYNGEE. V shed 0 bases and J shed 0 bases, with 3 bases lying between them.

The chain carries TRBV5-1 and TRBJ2-1; D ambiguous. The CDR3 runs 12 residues. Trimming stripped 1 base from V and 6 bases from J, with 5 bases between. From germline, CDR1 is SGHRS and CDR2 YFSETQ. For the CDR3, the DNA is TGCGCCAGCAGCTTGTGGCCCAATGAGCAGTTCTTC. As protein: CASSLWPNEQFF.

This clonotype was found many times. The J gene is TRBJ2-5, the V gene TRBV5-1; 8 nucleotides align to TRBD2. The germline CDR1 and CDR2 sequences are SGHRS and YFSETQ. V gave up 4 bases and J gave up 4 bases; unmatched junction bases: 6. The CDR3 contains 14 residues. This CDR3 reads CASSIGGDVETQYF. The CDR3 bases are TGCGCCAGCAGCATCGGGGGGGATGTAGAGACCCAGTACTTC.

This clonotype was detected only a few times. J is TRBJ1-1 and V is TRBV6-5, with D unclear. This CDR3 has 13 residues. Germline-derived CDR1 and CDR2 are MNHEY and SVGAGI. V was cut by 7 bases and J by 1 base, with 10 bases left in between. CDR3 sequence (DNA): TGTGCCAGCAACGTAGACTGGAACACTGAAGCTTTCTTT. Amino acids: CASNVDWNTEAFF.

This clonotype has only a few counts. The chain has TRBV3-1 and TRBJ2-3; the match to TRBD2 covers 8 bases. This CDR3 is 14 amino acids long. After removal of 8 bases from V and 6 bases from J, the junction contained 10 bases not matched to a gene. CDR1 is LGHDT, CDR2 YNNKEL, per germline (reference sequence). CDR3 protein: CASSLGGAPDTQYF. The CDR3 coding sequence is TGTGCCAGCTCCCTCGGGGGGGCCCCGGATACGCAGTATTTT.

This clonotype was recorded a few times. The gene calls are TRBV3-1 and TRBJ1-2, with D hard to call. This CDR3 contains 14 residues. Between the trimmed V and J ends, which lost 7 bases and 3 bases, there was a span of 15 bases. Germline CDR1 and CDR2: LGHDT and YNNKEL (reference sequence). This chain's CDR3 is CASTPGDKDYGYTF. In nucleotides, the CDR3 is TGTGCCAGCACTCCGGGAGACAAGGACTATGGCTACACCTTC.

This clonotype was detected only a few times. This sequence joins TRBV24-1 and TRBJ2-3, with 10 bases matching TRBD1. The V segment lost 4 bases and the J segment 4 bases; nucleotides outside the gene matches: 4. The CDR3 length is 15 residues. Germline lookup yields CDR1 KGHDR and CDR2 SFDVKD. CDR3 bases: TGTGCCACCAGTGACCCCGGACAGGGGGCAGATACGCAGTATTTT. Protein sequence: CATSDPGQGADTQYF.

This clonotype was seen many times. This rearrangement joins TRBV12-3 or TRBV12-4 to TRBJ2-5; 12 bases agree with TRBD2. The CDR3 has 14 residues. With V trimmed by 3 bases and J by 10 bases, 6 bases remained unmatched. CDR3: CASSLLAGGEDQYF. For the CDR3, the DNA is TGTGCCAGCAGTTTGCTAGCGGGGGGGGAGGACCAGTACTTC.

This chain connects TRBV5-1 to TRBJ2-3; possibly TRBD2 for D (7 bases). This CDR3 spans 15 amino acids. Germline V gene data show CDR1 as SGHRS and CDR2 as YFSETQ. Trimming pared 2 bases from V and 4 bases from J, leaving 14 bases between. The CDR3 DNA reads TGCGCCAGCAGCTTTGGGGGGGCGCTCCCAGATACGCAGTATTTT. It codes for CASSFGGALPDTQYF.

There are many counts of this clonotype. The J gene is TRBJ2-1, the V gene TRBV12-3 or TRBV12-4; 10 bases agree with TRBD1. There are 14 residues in the CDR3. J gave up 8 bases and V 3 bases, and 4 bases lay outside the gene matches. Here the CDR3 DNA reads TGTGCCAGCAGTTTGATGACAGGGGGCCATGAGCAGTTCTTC. The encoded protein is CASSLMTGGHEQFF.

This clonotype was counted between two and nine times. Compared with germline, one end of the junction differs, possibly owing to a read error. The gene calls are TRBV5-4 and TRBJ2-5, with TRBD2 identical over 7 bases. This CDR3 region has 14 residues. From germline, CDR1 is SGHNT and CDR2 YYREEE (reference sequence). Here the CDR3 DNA reads TGTGCCAGCACCTTGGGGGGGTACCAAGAGACCCAGTACTTC. It codes for CASTLGGYQETQYF.

This clonotype appeared many times. The chain is built from TRBV6-5 and TRBJ2-3; D remains unclear. This CDR3 is 15 amino acids long. CDR1 is MNHEY, CDR2 SVGAGI, per germline. The V end lost 6 bases, the J end lost 0 bases, and 13 bases lay between the germline ends. Here the CDR3 DNA reads TGTGCCAGCAGCCCTCTGCGGCCAAGCACAGATACGCAGTATTTT. It specifies CASSPLRPSTDTQYF.

There are a few counts of this clonotype. The rearrangement joins TRBV4-3 to TRBJ2-1, with 9 bases fitting TRBD1. V lost 4 bases and J lost 8; bases outside the gene matches: 6. The CDR3 consists of 14 residues. Per germline, CDR1 LGHNA and CDR2 YSLEER. The CDR3: CASSPGQGRYEQFF. CDR3 DNA: TGCGCCAGCAGCCCGGGACAGGGTCGATATGAGCAGTTCTTC.

The CDR3 here is CASSQTASYGYTF. CDR3 DNA sequence: TGTGCCAGCAGTCAGACAGCCTCCTATGGCTACACCTTC. The V and J genes are TRBV6-1 and TRBJ1-2; D may be TRBD1 (5 bases). CDR3 length equals 13 residues. CDR1 and CDR2 from the germline V gene are MNHNS and SASEGT. With 5 bases removed from V and 4 bases from J, the gap between germline ends came to 11 bases.

This clonotype was counted at least ten times. Written as DNA, the CDR3 is TGTGCCAGCAGTTTACGACTTTTGAACACTGAAGCTTTCTTT. It yields the protein CASSLRLLNTEAFF. The J gene is TRBJ1-1, the V gene TRBV12-3 or TRBV12-4; D is unclear. The CDR3 spans 14 residues. Trimming pared 2 bases from V and 0 bases from J, leaving 7 bases between.

This clonotype was seen a handful of times. The V and J genes are TRBV12-3 or TRBV12-4 and TRBJ1-2, with D uncertain. V gave up 2 bases and J gave up 1 base, with 11 bases separating them. This CDR3 has 15 residues. The CDR3 loop reads CASSLTQHLNYGYTF. The CDR3 bases are TGTGCCAGCAGTTTAACTCAGCACCTTAACTATGGCTACACCTTC.

This clonotype was detected ten times or more. The chain recombines TRBV4-3 with TRBJ1-6; tentatively, D is TRBD1 (6 bases). The CDR3 is 20 residues long. Trimming stripped 1 base from V and 0 bases from J, with 19 bases between. Germline loops: CDR1 LGHNA, CDR2 YSLEER. Here the CDR3 DNA reads TGCGCCAGCAGCCAAGCTGCTTGGGATGGGGGCAGCTCCTATAATTCACCCCTCCACTTT. Its translation: CASSQAAWDGGSSYNSPLHF.

This clonotype has at least ten counts. V is TRBV9 and J is TRBJ2-5, with TRBD2 as a possible D gene (6 bases). Germline values: CDR1 SGDLS, CDR2 YYNGEE. There are 16 residues in the CDR3. V lost 6 bases to trimming and J lost 1 base, with 19 bases between them. CDR3 DNA sequence: TGTGCCAGCACAAAAAGTGGGGCGGGGAGCCAAGAGACCCAGTACTTC. Amino acids: CASTKSGAGSQETQYF. Combining the CDR3 with reference TRBV9 and TRBJ2-5 gives the whole variable domain DSGVTQTPKHLITATGQRVTLRCSPRSGDLSVYWYQQSLDQGLQFLIQYYNGEERAKGNILERFSAQQFPDLHSELNLSSLELGDSALYFCASTKSGAGSQETQYFGPGTRLLVL.

Concerning this clonotype itself: One base away lies a much larger clone, so this may be a sequencing read error. The gene calls are TRBV7-9 and TRBJ1-1; D unresolved. From germline, CDR1 is SEHNR and CDR2 FQNEAQ (reference sequence). Trimming took off 9 bases at V and 10 bases at J, with 21 bases between the two ends. The CDR3 covers 13 residues. The CDR3 DNA reads TGTGCCAGAAGCCTGACCGTCGGAGCGGGAGCTTTCTTT. Translation: CARSLTVGAGAFF.

This clonotype showed up just a few times. V is TRBV12-3 or TRBV12-4 and J is TRBJ2-7; D is unclear. The V end was cut by 4 bases, the J end by 4 bases, with 8 bases between. The CDR3 spans 12 residues. The CDR3 loop is CASSSTLYEQYF. The CDR3 coding sequence is TGTGCCAGCAGTTCTACACTTTACGAGCAGTACTTC.

This clonotype has a handful of counts. V gene TRBV29-1 combines with J gene TRBJ2-1; a possible D gene is TRBD2 (6 bases). The CDR3 contains 16 residues. Trimming took 3 bases from V and 3 from J, leaving 18 bases between them. Germline loops: CDR1 SQVTM, CDR2 ANQGSEA. This CDR3 reads CSVDFEAGSVYNEQFF. DNA of the CDR3: TGCAGCGTTGATTTCGAAGCGGGTTCAGTCTACAATGAGCAGTTCTTC.

J is TRBJ1-5 and V is TRBV6-5; TRBD1 matches at 8 bases. With V trimmed by 8 bases and J by 3 bases, 12 bases remained unmatched. Germline CDR1 and CDR2: MNHEY and SVGAGI. This CDR3 spans 16 amino acids. CDR3 in amino acids: CASGRQGSFNNQPQHF. The CDR3 DNA reads as TGTGCCAGCGGCCGACAGGGGTCCTTCAACAATCAGCCCCAGCATTTT.

The chain recombines TRBV5-1 with TRBJ2-7, with 8 bases lining up with TRBD2. Germline values: CDR1 SGHRS, CDR2 YFSETQ. CDR3 length: 16 residues. Trimming cost V 3 bases and J 3 bases; bases outside gene matches: 11. In DNA, the CDR3 is TGCGCCAGCAGCTCCGGATACGGGGGGGCCAACTACGAGCAGTACTTC. Its translation: CASSSGYGGANYEQYF.

This chain's CDR3 is CASSPGIAENEQFF. CDR3 bases: TGCGCCAGCAGCCCGGGGATTGCCGAGAATGAGCAGTTCTTC. The chain has TRBV5-1 and TRBJ2-1, with D perhaps matching TRBD2 (5 bases). V lost 4 bases, J lost 7 bases, and 15 bases lay in between. The V gene's germline CDR1 is SGHRS and CDR2 YFSETQ. The CDR3 sequence is 14 residues long.

This clonotype was seen ten or more times. This rearrangement joins TRBV6-1 to TRBJ2-5, with 7 bases that match TRBD2. The CDR3 is made up of 15 amino acids. Germline V gene lookup returns CDR1 MNHNS and CDR2 SASEGT. V shed 2 bases, J shed 5 bases, and the junction held 8 bases outside the gene matches. The CDR3 is CASSELGLGRETQYF. CDR3 DNA sequence: TGTGCCAGCAGTGAACTTGGACTAGGACGGGAGACCCAGTACTTC.